What follows are 26 T cell receptor beta chains derived from one specimen sequenced in a study of CD8 T cells in acute hepatitis C reinfection (dated by TCRdb to the early 2020s). The label giving this sample's time point can be read as: acute HCV infection, within 168 days of estimated infection date. HCV-specific TCR repertoires were characterized directly ex vivo, and the sequenced cells were not expanded in vitro beforehand. Results and caveats for the whole study, not just this receptor: All groups showed preferential use of the TRBV04 and TRBV06 gene families, a pattern that overrepresentation in the naive pool did not explain.

Libraries came from the immunoSEQ multiplex PCR assay. This is the immuneACCESS table as TCRdb keeps it, with only in-frame sequences that have V and J called. A part of the clones is gone; compared with another copy, unresolved V genes explain less than half, and the rest is unexplained. A total of under 1,500 clones appear in this sample, 45% to 50% of them only once. Jointly, the top ten make up roughly an eighth of the sample. The sample consisted of HCV NS3-1073 tetramer-sorted CD8+ T cells from PBMCs, taken during acute infection. Interpreted using the paper, the cell subset or site label stands for: FACS-sorted NS3-1073 tetramer+ CD8+ T cells. Source of these receptors: a young woman who spontaneously cleared hepatitis C infection.

The chain has TRBV4-2 and TRBJ2-7; TRBD1 is a possible D gene (6 bases). Germline V gene sequence: CDR1 LGHNA, CDR2 YNFKEQ. The CDR3 contains 16 residues. V gave up 0 bases and J gave up 2 bases, with 14 bases separating them. In DNA form, the CDR3 reads TGTGCCAGCAGCCAAGAAAGCAGGGGCGCTCCCTACGAGCAGTACTTC. Translation gives CASSQESRGAPYEQYF.

CDR3 region: CASSYLLGGLDYGYTF. The DNA of the CDR3 is TGTGCCAGCAGTTACCTGTTGGGGGGCCTCGACTATGGCTACACCTTC. The genes are TRBV25-1 and TRBJ1-2, with D possibly TRBD1 on 6 matching bases. The CDR3 totals 16 residues. Deletions cut 5 bases from V and 3 bases from J, with 19 bases between. The germline V gene has CDR1 MGHDK and CDR2 SYGVNS.

The chain recombines TRBV19 with TRBJ2-3; 9 bases are shared with TRBD2. The CDR3 contains 18 residues. J gave up 2 bases and V 5 bases, and 14 bases lay outside the gene matches. The germline gives CDR1 LNHDA, CDR2 SQIVND (reference sequence). CDR3 DNA sequence: TGTGCCAGTAGTCCCATTAGCGGGAGTGGGGGATTCACAGATACGCAGTATTTT. Translation gives CASSPISGSGGFTDTQYF.

This rearrangement joins TRBV11-2 to TRBJ2-7; 9 nucleotides match TRBD1. With V trimmed by 4 bases and J by 0 bases, 7 bases remained unmatched. Per germline, CDR1 SGHAT and CDR2 FQNNGV. This CDR3 is built from 16 residues. The CDR3 here is CASSSSGTGYSYEQYF. DNA of the CDR3: TGTGCCAGCAGCTCATCCGGGACAGGGTACTCCTACGAGCAGTACTTC. Full variable domain (remainder filled in from reference TRBV11-2 and TRBJ2-7): EAGVAQSPRYKIIEKRQSVAFWCNPISGHATLYWYQQILGQGPKLLIQFQNNGVVDDSQLPKDRFSAERLKGVDSTLKIQPAKLEDSAVYLCASSSSGTGYSYEQYFGPGTRLTVT.

This clone is medium-sized by share. This chain connects TRBV6-1 to TRBJ2-1; 12 bases map to TRBD2. In germline, CDR1 is MNHNS, CDR2 SASEGT. The V gene end was trimmed by 4 bases and the J gene end by 9 bases; junction bases not matched to a gene: 10. The CDR3 covers 16 residues. CDR3 nucleotide sequence: TGTGCCAGCAGTGCGCGGACTAGCGGGGAACCTGTTGAGCAGTTCTTC. This translates into CASSARTSGEPVEQFF.

The V call is TRBV5-6, the J call TRBJ2-7; 7 nucleotides match TRBD1. In germline, CDR1 is SGHDT, CDR2 YYEEEE. The junction had 7 bases not matched to a gene; V was cut back by 1 base and J by 3 bases. The CDR3 covers 15 residues. The chain's CDR3 is CASSLTGVDLYEQYF. As DNA, the CDR3 is TGTGCCAGCAGCTTGACAGGGGTTGACCTCTACGAGCAGTACTTC. The variable domain in full, completed from reference TRBV5-6 and TRBJ2-7, reads DAGVTQSPTHLIKTRGQQVTLRCSPKSGHDTVSWYQQALGQGPQFIFQYYEEEERQRGNFPDRFSGHQFPNYSSELNVNALLLGDSALYLCASSLTGVDLYEQYFGPGTRLTVT.

V and J are TRBV7-3 and TRBJ2-3; TRBD2 matches at 9 bases. Per the germline V gene, CDR1 is SGHTA and CDR2 is FQGTGA. The V segment lost 5 bases and the J segment 3 bases; nucleotides outside the gene matches: 12. The CDR3 extends over 17 amino acids. CDR3 DNA: TGTGCCAGCAGCATCCCCGAGGCTAGCGGGAAAACAGATACGCAGTATTTT. Residues: CASSIPEASGKTDTQYF.

The chain joins TRBV4-2 to TRBJ2-2; 9 positions agree with TRBD2. The CDR3 runs 16 residues. Germline values: CDR1 LGHNA, CDR2 YNFKEQ. The V gene end was trimmed by 0 bases and the J gene end by 6 bases; junction bases not matched to a gene: 5. The CDR3 DNA sequence: TGTGCCAGCAGCCAAGAAGTTAGCGGGAGTCCCGGGGAGCTGTTTTTT. Translating gives CASSQEVSGSPGELFF.

The chain couples TRBV6-4 to TRBJ1-4, with D perhaps matching TRBD1 (5 bases). From germline, CDR1 is MRHNA and CDR2 SNTAGT. V was cut by 8 bases and J by 4 bases, with 26 bases left in between. The CDR3 sequence is 18 residues long. CDR3 region: CASVVILCGRRGNEKLFF. The CDR3 coding sequence is TGTGCCAGCGTAGTTATTCTATGTGGGAGGAGGGGTAATGAAAAACTGTTTTTT.

This chain joins TRBV27 and TRBJ2-7, with 7 bases aligning to TRBD1. Trimming took 8 bases from V and 2 from J; bases not matched to a gene: 9. The length of the CDR3 is 14 residues. The V gene's germline CDR1 is MNHEY and CDR2 SMNVEV (reference sequence). CDR3 DNA: TGTGCCAGCGCATTATATGGACAGGCCTACGAGCAGTACTTC. Translated, it gives CASALYGQAYEQYF.

This clone showed up just a few times. The chain recombines TRBV4-2 with TRBJ2-3; possibly TRBD1 for D (5 bases). The CDR3 is made up of 18 amino acids. The germline V gene encodes CDR1 LGHNA and CDR2 YNFKEQ. V was trimmed by 1 base and J by 2 bases, leaving 19 bases between them. The CDR3 loop is CASSQGQGLGMITDTQYF. CDR3 DNA: TGTGCCAGCAGCCAAGGTCAGGGCCTAGGGATGATCACAGATACGCAGTATTTT.

The chain recombines TRBV4-2 with TRBJ2-7; TRBD1 or TRBD2 may be the D gene (6 bases each). CDR3 length: 16 residues. The ends were cut back, 1 base at V and 1 base at J, with 14 bases in the middle. Germline lookup yields CDR1 LGHNA and CDR2 YNFKEQ. CDR3 bases: TGTGCCAGCAGCCAAGCGGGGGCAGGGAGTTCCTACGAGCAGTACTTC. Protein product: CASSQAGAGSSYEQYF.

The CDR3 nucleotides are TGTGCCAGCAGCTTGGCCCCCGGGACAGGGGTCCACGAGCAGTACTTC. Its protein product is CASSLAPGTGVHEQYF. The chain carries TRBV5-6 and TRBJ2-7, with 10 bases identical to TRBD1. The CDR3 has 16 residues. The J segment lost 5 bases and the V segment lost 0 bases, leaving 8 bases of the junction unmatched. CDR1 SGHDT and CDR2 YYEEEE come from the germline V gene.

CDR3 sequence: CASPPVTSQLGEQYF. CDR3 bases: TGCGCCAGCCCCCCCGTGACTAGTCAGCTCGGGGAGCAGTACTTC. The rearrangement joins TRBV10-2 to TRBJ2-7, with D tentatively TRBD2 (6 bases). This CDR3 is built from 15 residues. CDR1 and CDR2 from the germline V gene are WSHSY and SAAADI. V was trimmed by 8 bases and J by 7 bases, leaving 24 bases between them.

Judged by abundance, this clone is medium-sized. The V call is TRBV6-1, the J call TRBJ2-7, with 7 bases lining up with TRBD2. Germline trimming cut 1 base from V and 2 bases from J; bases unmatched to any gene: 14. Germline CDR1 and CDR2: MNHNS and SASEGT. The CDR3 runs 18 residues. The DNA of the CDR3 is TGTGCCAGCAGTGAAGAATCGAGGGAAGTCGGGAGGCCCTACGAGCAGTACTTC. Its translation is CASSEESREVGRPYEQYF.

This clone was observed a few times. The chain has TRBV6-1 and TRBJ1-1; the match to TRBD1 covers 7 bases. The germline CDR1 and CDR2 sequences are MNHNS and SASEGT. V lost 3 bases, J lost 0 bases, and 10 bases stayed unmatched. CDR3 length: 17 residues. The CDR3 sequence: CASSDLSGGAMNTEAFF. CDR3 DNA sequence: TGTGCCAGCAGTGATTTGTCAGGGGGGGCGATGAACACTGAAGCTTTCTTT.

This clone was seen only once. The genes are TRBV6-6 and TRBJ1-2; D gene uncertain. Germline CDR1 and CDR2: MNHNY and SVGAGI (reference sequence). This CDR3 spans 10 amino acids. Trimming cost V 10 bases and J 7 bases, with 10 bases left between them. The CDR3 reads CATWGGGYTF. The CDR3 nucleotides are TGTGCCACTTGGGGTGGTGGCTACACCTTC.

The chain carries TRBV4-2 and TRBJ2-1, with 9 bases identical to TRBD2. CDR3 size: 15 residues. Unmatched junction bases numbered 4, after V lost 0 bases and J lost 7 bases. Germline loops: CDR1 LGHNA, CDR2 YNFKEQ. CDR3 coding DNA: TGTGCCAGCAGCCAAGAGCTTCTAGCGGGAAATGAGCAGTTCTTC. Its translation is CASSQELLAGNEQFF.

This clone is labeled medium-sized. The chain employs TRBV18 and TRBJ1-1; D call uncertain. V was cut by 4 bases and J by 4 bases, with 22 bases left in between. The CDR3 covers 17 residues. The germline gives CDR1 KGHSH, CDR2 LQKENI. In nucleotides, the CDR3 is TGTGCCAGCTCACGCCCCCCGAGGGAGGTGGGGTTCACTGAAGCTTTCTTT. It specifies CASSRPPREVGFTEAFF.

The J gene is TRBJ1-1, the V gene TRBV2, with unresolved D. The CDR3 sequence is 14 residues long. In germline, CDR1 is SNHLY, CDR2 FYNNEI. Trimming took 7 bases from V and 1 from J, leaving 13 bases between them. The CDR3 nucleotides are TGTGCCAGCACCGAGGAGGGTACGAACACTGAAGCTTTCTTT. Translation gives CASTEEGTNTEAFF.

This clone is large by share. This chain links TRBV14 with TRBJ2-5, with D maybe TRBD2 (6 bases). V was pared by 0 bases and J by 4 bases, with 18 bases between. There are 17 residues in the CDR3. Germline values: CDR1 SGHDN, CDR2 FVKESK. CDR3 amino acids: CASSQDLSWGGGETQYF. Written as DNA, the CDR3 is TGTGCCAGCAGCCAAGATCTTAGTTGGGGAGGCGGAGAGACCCAGTACTTC.

The genes are TRBV6-6 and TRBJ1-2, with no clear D. Germline CDR1 is MNHNY and CDR2 is SVGAGI (reference sequence). The V end lost 0 bases, the J end lost 2 bases, and 13 bases lay between the germline ends. The CDR3 contains 16 residues. The CDR3 nucleotides read TGTGCCAGCAGTTACTCGTTAGGCTCATTAAACTATGGCTACACCTTC. It encodes CASSYSLGSLNYGYTF.

V is TRBV5-6 and J is TRBJ2-7; no firm D call. Germline CDR1 and CDR2: SGHDT and YYEEEE. The CDR3 is made up of 14 amino acids. V was cut by 0 bases and J by 4 bases, with 11 bases left in between. The CDR3 region is CASSLGLQAYEQYF. CDR3 nucleotides: TGTGCCAGCAGCTTGGGGTTGCAGGCTTACGAGCAGTACTTC.

This clone was found once. This sequence joins TRBV5-3 and TRBJ2-7, with D possibly matching TRBD2 (5 bases). TRBV5-3 qualifies as an ORF whose function is uncertain. This CDR3 region has 15 residues. V lost 5 bases to trimming and J lost 0 bases, with 15 bases between them. The CDR3 here is CARSQDGNDSYEQYF. For the CDR3, the DNA is TGTGCCAGAAGTCAGGACGGGAATGACTCCTACGAGCAGTACTTC.

This clone was counted only a few times. The J gene is TRBJ2-5, the V gene TRBV7-8; no reliable D call. CDR1 and CDR2 from the germline V gene are SGHVS and FQNEAQ. This CDR3 spans 15 amino acids. Trimming took off 5 bases at V and 1 base at J, with 14 bases between the two ends. The CDR3 spells CASSHPLTTQETQYF. The CDR3 DNA reads as TGTGCCAGCAGCCATCCACTAACTACCCAAGAGACCCAGTACTTC.

The rearrangement joins TRBV29-1 to TRBJ1-2, with D maybe TRBD1 (5 bases). Germline-derived CDR1 and CDR2 are SQVTM and ANQGSEA. The CDR3 has 12 amino acids. The V and J ends lost 1 base and 6 bases respectively, with 9 bases between them. The DNA for the CDR3 is TGCAGCGTTGAAGGGGACGCGAATGGCTACACCTTC. Its translation: CSVEGDANGYTF.